The 9 T cell receptor beta chains below come from one sample, sequenced in a study of blood T cell repertoires in COVID-19 (dated by TCRdb to 2020 to 2021). The library was built by means of the immunoSEQ multiplex PCR assay. Imported from immuneACCESS, the table was reduced by TCRdb to in-frame sequences with V and J called. These copies leave out some clones; in studies compared against another copy, an unresolved V gene accounts for under half, and the cause of the remainder is not known. The sample includes fewer than 200,000 clones, with more than 80% observed a single time. The ten biggest clones cover approximately 12% of the sample. The sequencing input was peripheral blood. Every receptor here comes from a woman of 80 years or more with COVID-19, enrolled during active disease.

The chain recombines TRBV14 with TRBJ1-1; D remains unclear. CDR3 length: 15 amino acids. Germline CDR1 is SGHDN and CDR2 is FVKESK. Trimming cost V 6 bases and J 1 base, with 15 bases left between them. Here the CDR3 reads CASSRNQVRNTEAFF. CDR3 DNA: TGTGCCAGCAGTCGTAATCAAGTGCGGAACACTGAAGCTTTCTTT.

This rearrangement joins TRBV11-2 to TRBJ1-2; D gene uncertain. The CDR3 covers 13 residues. V dropped 1 base and J dropped 4 bases, with 7 bases sitting between them. Per the germline V gene, CDR1 is SGHAT and CDR2 is FQNNGV. The CDR3 DNA reads as TGTGCCAGCAGCTTAGGCCCGAGCTATGGCTACACCTTC. Encoded protein: CASSLGPSYGYTF.

The chain recombines TRBV28 with TRBJ2-5; the D is unclear. This CDR3 has 16 residues. Per the germline V gene, CDR1 is MDHEN and CDR2 is SYDVKM. Trimming pared 3 bases from V and 1 base from J, leaving 15 bases between. The CDR3: CASSFSPDPVQETQYF. The CDR3 DNA reads TGTGCCAGCAGTTTCAGTCCAGATCCCGTCCAAGAGACCCAGTACTTC.

The chain is built from TRBV18 and TRBJ2-5; D uncertain. Per the germline V gene, CDR1 is KGHSH and CDR2 is LQKENI. V lost 5 bases, J lost 5 bases, and 12 bases lay in between. This CDR3 is built from 13 residues. CDR3 residues: CASSSQQMETQYF. The CDR3 DNA follows: TGTGCCAGCTCATCACAACAAATGGAGACCCAGTACTTC.

This chain connects TRBV10-3 to TRBJ1-2; the match to TRBD1 covers 8 bases. V dropped 7 bases and J dropped 6; count of bases not matched to a gene: 16. The CDR3 totals 16 residues. CDR1 and CDR2 from the germline V gene are ENHRY and SYGVKD. In DNA, the CDR3 is TGTGCCATCAAGGACAGGGCCGATCCTTTGGGAGATGGCTACACCTTC. This codes for CAIKDRADPLGDGYTF.

The chain is built from TRBV11-2 and TRBJ2-5; 13 bases fit TRBD2. V gave up 5 bases and J gave up 5 bases; unmatched junction bases: 8. The CDR3 contains 16 residues. Germline CDR1 SGHAT, CDR2 FQNNGV. The CDR3 reads CASSTRLAGGGETQYF. The CDR3 region has the DNA TGTGCCAGCAGCACGCGACTAGCGGGGGGAGGGGAGACCCAGTACTTC.

The V gene is TRBV29-1, the J gene TRBJ1-2; maybe TRBD1 (6 bases). The V end was cut by 3 bases, the J end by 7 bases, with 18 bases between. In germline, CDR1 is SQVTM, CDR2 ANQGSEA. The CDR3 extends over 14 amino acids. The CDR3 DNA is TGCAGCGTTGAGGCGACAGGTCGTACAATTGGCTACACCTTC. Amino acids: CSVEATGRTIGYTF.

This chain connects TRBV7-6 to TRBJ1-6, with D possibly matching TRBD1 (5 bases). The V and J ends lost 2 bases and 5 bases respectively, with 10 bases between them. Germline V CDR1 and CDR2: SGHVS, FNYEAQ. The CDR3 totals 15 residues. The CDR3 spells CASSLTAGNNSPLHF. CDR3 DNA: TGTGCCAGCAGCTTAACGGCAGGGAATAATTCACCCCTCCACTTT.

This clone was detected a few times. The rearrangement links TRBV12-5 to TRBJ1-2; D is unclear. CDR3 size: 14 residues. V gave up 1 base and J gave up 6 bases, with 12 bases separating them. Looked up from germline, CDR1 is LGHNT and CDR2 is FRNRAP. The CDR3 is CASGLGTQSHGYTF. The CDR3 nucleotides read TGTGCTAGTGGTTTGGGGACTCAATCTCATGGCTACACCTTC. The whole variable domain, remainder taken from reference TRBV12-5 and TRBJ1-2, is DARVTQTPRHKVTEMGQEVTMRCQPILGHNTVFWYRQTMMQGLELLAYFRNRAPLDDSGMPKDRFSAEMPDATLATLKIQPSEPRDSAVYFCASGLGTQSHGYTFGSGTRLTVV.